Sequencing of this T cell receptor (beta chain) was carried out in a study of CD8+ T cells in alopecia areata. A remark on this clone: Its antigen is not known.

Study-wide findings and caveats: Alopecia totalis/universalis scalp especially showed more expanded CD8+ clones than normal scalp.

Investigators sorted PBMCs to obtain both CD4+ and CD8+ T cells. Reverse transcription of extracted RNA yielded cDNA, which provided the sequencing template. TCRdb's copy holds only in-frame clones and misses some; the assay was immunoSEQ multiplex PCR. Of about 110,000 clones listed, approximately 63% are singletons. The CDR3 spans 13 residues. Trimming removed 0 bases from V and 4 bases from J, with 9 bases in between. Germline V gives CDR1 GTSNPN, CDR2 SVGIG (reference sequence). The sample consisted of CD8+ T cells sorted from blood. The chain combines TRBV30 with TRBJ1-2; D gene ambiguous. The TCR sequence derives from a human donor in good health. The CDR3 is CAWSVPGPYGYTF. The CDR3 nucleotides read TGTGCCTGGAGTGTTCCGGGCCCCTATGGCTACACCTTC.